The 27 T cell receptor beta chains below come from one sample, sequenced in a study of shared clonotypes between healthy human individuals. Positive CCR7 selection of CD45RO-negative cells yielded the naive CD8 cells, and terminally differentiated effector memory CD45RA+ cells were excluded. This table comes from immunoSEQ multiplex PCR, and its TCRdb copy is limited to in-frame clones, with some not included. The sample holds about 2 million clones, approximately 94% seen once. The source material was naive CD8+ T cells sorted from blood. The receptors stem from a man aged 18 to 30 in good health.

The chain is built from TRBV27 and TRBJ2-3; 8 bases line up with TRBD2. This CDR3 has 16 amino acids. The germline gives CDR1 MNHEY, CDR2 SMNVEV (reference sequence). The ends lost 6 bases at V and 3 bases at J; junction bases unmatched: 11. DNA of the CDR3: TGTGCCAGCAGCCGAAGTAGCGGGGAGAGGACAGATACGCAGTATTTT. This gives the protein CASSRSSGERTDTQYF.

This chain connects TRBV9 to TRBJ2-2; the match to TRBD2 covers 7 bases. The CDR3 length is 13 residues. The germline V gene has CDR1 SGDLS and CDR2 YYNGEE. Unmatched junction bases numbered 5, after V lost 5 bases and J lost 7 bases. CDR3 amino acids: CASRGRGGGELFF. The CDR3 DNA is TGTGCCAGCAGAGGGAGGGGAGGCGGGGAGCTGTTTTTT.

V gene TRBV11-2 combines with J gene TRBJ1-2; D not resolved. The CDR3 has 15 residues. Trimming removed 7 bases from V and 4 bases from J, with 19 bases in between. CDR1 is SGHAT and CDR2 is FQNNGV in the germline V gene. CDR3 bases: TGTGCCAGCACCGGCGAGCCGGATTCTTCCTATGGCTACACCTTC. Residues: CASTGEPDSSYGYTF. Full variable domain (rest looked up from reference TRBV11-2 and TRBJ1-2): EAGVAQSPRYKIIEKRQSVAFWCNPISGHATLYWYQQILGQGPKLLIQFQNNGVVDDSQLPKDRFSAERLKGVDSTLKIQPAKLEDSAVYLCASTGEPDSSYGYTFGSGTRLTVV.

The chain couples TRBV11-2 to TRBJ2-2, with 7 positions matching TRBD1. The CDR3 totals 17 residues. V lost 1 base to trimming and J lost 0 bases; unmatched junction nucleotides: 5. Germline-derived CDR1 and CDR2 are SGHAT and FQNNGV. The CDR3 DNA sequence: TGTGCCAGCAGCTTAGGAAGGGGGCCAGCGAACACCGGGGAGCTGTTTTTT. Translating gives CASSLGRGPANTGELFF.

This clone was counted only a few times. V is TRBV7-8 and J is TRBJ2-2; TRBD1 or TRBD2 may be the D gene (5 bases each). Germline V gene sequence: CDR1 SGHVS, CDR2 FQNEAQ. This CDR3 contains 12 residues. Between the trimmed V and J ends, which lost 8 bases and 7 bases, there was a span of 11 bases. CDR3 sequence reads: CASYRDGGELFF. The CDR3 bases are TGTGCCAGCTACCGGGACGGCGGGGAGCTGTTTTTT.

The J gene is TRBJ2-7, the V gene TRBV19; D possibly corresponds to TRBD2 (5 bases). This CDR3 spans 14 amino acids. V dropped 2 bases and J dropped 5 bases, with 13 bases sitting between them. The germline CDR1 and CDR2 sequences are LNHDA and SQIVND (reference sequence). CDR3 residues: CASSISGSTHEQYF. The CDR3 DNA is TGTGCCAGTAGTATAAGCGGTAGCACCCACGAGCAGTACTTC. Full variable domain (missing parts from reference TRBV19 and TRBJ2-7): DGGITQSPKYLFRKEGQNVTLSCEQNLNHDAMYWYRQDPGQGLRLIYYSQIVNDFQKGDIAEGYSVSREKKESFPLTVTSAQKNPTAFYLCASSISGSTHEQYFGPGTRLTVT.

As concerns this clone: Other DNA sequences of this sample code for an identical CDR3. The CDR3 sequence: CASSAGTTNTGELFF. In DNA, the CDR3 is TGTGCCAGCAGCGCCGGGACTACGAACACCGGGGAGCTGTTTTTT. The V gene is TRBV2, the J gene TRBJ2-2; 7 bases line up with TRBD2. The trim removed 6 bases at V and 0 bases at J, leaving 4 bases unmatched. The germline V gene has CDR1 SNHLY and CDR2 FYNNEI. This CDR3 region has 15 residues.

The chain joins TRBV6-5 to TRBJ2-2, with TRBD2 matching 7 bases. Germline values: CDR1 MNHEY, CDR2 SVGAGI. J lost 4 bases, V lost 4 bases, and 3 bases had no gene match. CDR3 size: 14 residues. DNA for the CDR3: TGTGCCAGCAGTTTCGGGACTACCACCGGGGAGCTGTTTTTT. Protein sequence: CASSFGTTTGELFF.

The chain is built from TRBV11-2 and TRBJ2-3, with a possible D match to TRBD2 (6 bases). This CDR3 region has 14 residues. Germline V lookup: CDR1 SGHAT, CDR2 FQNNGV. Trimming left V 0 bases short and J 5 bases short, with 9 bases between. CDR3 in amino acids: CASSLERGIDTQYF. The CDR3 nucleotides are TGTGCCAGCAGCTTAGAGCGGGGAATAGATACGCAGTATTTT.

This sequence joins TRBV13 and TRBJ2-3, with 10 bases identical to TRBD2. The CDR3 has 15 amino acids. Germline CDR1 and CDR2: PRHDT and FYEKMQ (reference sequence). Losses at the gene ends were 5 bases for V and 5 bases for J; bases not matched to a gene: 7. The CDR3 sequence: CASSPSGGAGDTQYF. For the CDR3, the DNA is TGTGCCAGCAGCCCAAGCGGGGGGGCTGGAGATACGCAGTATTTT.

This clone has only one observation. CDR3: CASSRDGGTWGKLFF. The DNA of the CDR3 is TGCGCCAGCAGTAGGGACGGGGGAACGTGGGGAAAACTGTTTTTT. V usage is TRBV23-1 and J usage is TRBJ1-4; D may be TRBD1 (5 bases). Being an ORF, TRBV23-1 has a function that is uncertain. The CDR3 runs to 15 residues. V shed 5 bases and J shed 10 bases, with 20 bases lying between them.

This chain links TRBV27 with TRBJ2-1; 8 bases agree with TRBD2. Germline V CDR1 and CDR2: MNHEY, SMNVEV (reference sequence). V shed 5 bases, J shed 2 bases, and the junction held 5 bases outside the gene matches. CDR3 length: 15 residues. In nucleotides, the CDR3 is TGTGCCAGCAGTCCTGAGCGGGGGACCTACAATGAGCAGTTCTTC. Its protein product is CASSPERGTYNEQFF.

The chain combines TRBV18 with TRBJ2-7; D not certain. CDR3 length equals 12 residues. From germline, CDR1 is KGHSH and CDR2 LQKENI. V gave up 3 bases and J gave up 5 bases, with 8 bases separating them. In nucleotides, the CDR3 is TGTGCCAGCTCACCGGCCGGTCACGAGCAGTACTTC. Protein sequence: CASSPAGHEQYF.

The gene calls are TRBV27 and TRBJ2-7; D is perhaps TRBD2 (6 bases). The CDR3 covers 14 residues. V was pared by 5 bases and J by 0 bases, with 11 bases between. Germline V gives CDR1 MNHEY, CDR2 SMNVEV (reference sequence). The CDR3 region has the DNA TGTGCCAGCAGTAATGGGGGGTCCTCCTACGAGCAGTACTTC. Protein sequence: CASSNGGSSYEQYF.

This clone was seen only once. The chain links TRBV29-1 to TRBJ1-1; unclear D gene. Germline V gene lookup returns CDR1 SQVTM and CDR2 ANQGSEA. The CDR3 totals 13 residues. The V end lost 6 bases, the J end lost 0 bases, and 11 bases lay between the germline ends. CDR3 residues: CSVKLLMNTEAFF. CDR3 DNA sequence: TGCAGCGTCAAACTACTTATGAACACTGAAGCTTTCTTT.

Worth noting for this clone: Other DNA sequences within the sample encode an identical CDR3. J is TRBJ2-1 and V is TRBV10-3, with TRBD2 matching over 13 bases. Unmatched junction bases numbered 3, after V lost 0 bases and J lost 4 bases. Germline-derived CDR1 and CDR2 are ENHRY and SYGVKD. The CDR3 spans 17 residues. This chain's CDR3 is CAISESGTSGEYNEQFF. CDR3 bases: TGTGCCATCAGTGAGTCAGGGACTAGCGGGGAATACAATGAGCAGTTCTTC.

The chain recombines TRBV12-5 with TRBJ2-2; 13 bases fit TRBD2. The trim removed 2 bases at V and 7 bases at J, leaving 10 bases unmatched. The CDR3 extends over 18 amino acids. In germline, CDR1 is LGHNT, CDR2 FRNRAP. As DNA, the CDR3 is TGTGCTAGTGGTTTGCCCTGGACTAGCGGGAGTGTTGACGGGGAGCTGTTTTTT. It specifies CASGLPWTSGSVDGELFF.

A single count supports this clone. The chain carries TRBV13 and TRBJ2-7; TRBD2 aligns across 9 bases. CDR3 length: 14 residues. Germline V gene data show CDR1 as PRHDT and CDR2 as FYEKMQ (reference sequence). V lost 4 bases and J lost 6; bases outside the gene matches: 7. The CDR3 loop is CASSSSGRPLEQYF. As DNA, the CDR3 is TGTGCCAGCAGCTCCAGCGGGAGGCCTCTCGAGCAGTACTTC.

The rearrangement uses TRBV4-2 and TRBJ1-1; 7 bases fit TRBD1. Germline V gene sequence: CDR1 LGHNA, CDR2 YNFKEQ. The CDR3 runs to 15 residues. V lost 0 bases and J lost 1; bases outside the gene matches: 2. This CDR3 reads CASSQDQGENTEAFF. The CDR3 DNA reads TGTGCCAGCAGCCAAGATCAGGGGGAGAACACTGAAGCTTTCTTT.

The chain carries TRBV9 and TRBJ1-1; maybe TRBD1 (5 bases). This CDR3 has 15 residues. In germline, CDR1 is SGDLS, CDR2 YYNGEE. Trimming stripped 0 bases from V and 4 bases from J, with 13 bases between. The CDR3 DNA sequence: TGTGCCAGCAGCGTAGGACAGTATTTGGGCACTGAAGCTTTCTTT. It encodes CASSVGQYLGTEAFF.

The chain uses TRBV6-1 and TRBJ1-5, with D possibly matching TRBD1 (5 bases). This CDR3 is 12 amino acids long. Germline assignment: CDR1 MNHNS and CDR2 SASEGT. Trimming left V 11 bases short and J 11 bases short, with 19 bases between. CDR3 in amino acids: CAGRGTDLAQHF. CDR3 in DNA: TGTGCCGGGAGGGGAACAGACTTAGCCCAGCATTTT.

The chain joins TRBV4-1 to TRBJ1-4; no reliable D call. This CDR3 comprises 15 residues. Trimming cost V 0 bases and J 5 bases, with 10 bases left between them. Germline lookup yields CDR1 MGHRA and CDR2 YSYEKL. The DNA for the CDR3 is TGCGCCAGCAGCCAAGATGACACAGTAAATGAAAAACTGTTTTTT. Its protein is CASSQDDTVNEKLFF.

The chain joins TRBV11-2 to TRBJ2-2; tentatively, D is TRBD1 (5 bases). The length of the CDR3 is 16 residues. Germline V gene lookup returns CDR1 SGHAT and CDR2 FQNNGV. Trimming stripped 7 bases from V and 2 bases from J, with 17 bases between. The CDR3 coding sequence is TGTGCCAGCACCATTAACCCCGGACAAAACACCGGGGAGCTGTTTTTT. This translates into CASTINPGQNTGELFF.

The chain links TRBV6-1 to TRBJ2-7; 11 nucleotides line up with TRBD2. Germline CDR1 and CDR2: MNHNS and SASEGT. This CDR3 is 16 amino acids long. V shed 4 bases, J shed 2 bases, and the junction held 7 bases outside the gene matches. CDR3 coding DNA: TGTGCCAGCAGTGGCCATCTAGCGGGAGGACCCTACGAGCAGTACTTC. It codes for CASSGHLAGGPYEQYF.

This clone was detected once. This chain uses TRBV5-4 with TRBJ1-1, with D maybe TRBD1 (5 bases). The V gene lost 7 bases and the J gene lost 5 bases, with 15 bases spanning the gap. Germline values: CDR1 SGHNT, CDR2 YYREEE (reference sequence). The CDR3 loop spans 13 amino acids. CDR3 sequence: CASEGPGGTEAFF. CDR3 DNA sequence: TGTGCCAGCGAGGGGCCGGGGGGGACTGAAGCTTTCTTT.

The chain uses TRBV19 and TRBJ2-7; D gene ambiguous. The ends were cut back, 3 bases at V and 2 bases at J, with 11 bases in the middle. The CDR3 contains 14 residues. Germline V CDR1 and CDR2: LNHDA, SQIVND (reference sequence). The CDR3 region has the DNA TGTGCCAGTAGTATCCTGGACGGTGCCTACGAGCAGTACTTC. Its protein product is CASSILDGAYEQYF.

The chain recombines TRBV4-2 with TRBJ2-7; 7 bases fit TRBD2. CDR3 length: 17 residues. Per germline, CDR1 LGHNA and CDR2 YNFKEQ. J gave up 1 base and V 2 bases, and 11 bases lay outside the gene matches. The CDR3 here is CASSQIGEGGRSYEQYF. The CDR3 DNA follows: TGTGCCAGCAGCCAAATAGGGGAGGGCGGTCGATCCTACGAGCAGTACTTC.